The 26 T cell receptor beta chains given below trace back to one sample, sequenced in a study of early T cells in non-severe SARS-CoV-2 infection. TCRdb reprocessed the 5' RACE reads with MiXCR, giving one entry per CDR3 protein. The sample records about 69,000 distinct CDR3 sequences, about 9.4% being singletons. Sequenced input: whole blood. The receptors derive from an adult who was a healthcare worker with PCR-confirmed SARS-CoV-2 infection or an uninfected control (not recorded which).

This clonotype was counted many times. The CDR3 protein is CASSRGTRAGNEQFF. The DNA of the CDR3 is TGTGCCAGCAGCCGCGGAACCCGGGCCGGGAATGAGCAGTTCTTC. The chain employs TRBV12-3 or TRBV12-4 and TRBJ2-1; D is ambiguous. V lost 6 bases and J 7 bases, leaving 19 bases between the germline ends. The CDR3 covers 15 residues.

This clonotype has ten or more counts. J is TRBJ2-7 and V is TRBV15; D possibly corresponds to TRBD2 (5 bases). The CDR3 spans 15 residues. Per the germline V gene, CDR1 is LNHNV and CDR2 is YYDKDF (reference sequence). V was cut by 0 bases and J by 1 base, with 10 bases left in between. In DNA, the CDR3 is TGTGCCACCAGCAGAGATACGGGATATTCCTACGAGCAGTACTTC. Translating it yields CATSRDTGYSYEQYF.

This clonotype came up a few times. The chain links TRBV10-3 to TRBJ2-1; 8 bases match TRBD2. Germline CDR1 ENHRY, CDR2 SYGVKD. The CDR3 spans 14 residues. The V gene end was trimmed by 4 bases and the J gene end by 5 bases; junction bases not matched to a gene: 4. CDR3: CAISGTSGDNEQFF. CDR3 DNA sequence: TGTGCCATCAGTGGAACTAGCGGAGACAATGAGCAGTTCTTC.

This clonotype was picked up a small number of times. The chain is built from TRBV4-2 and TRBJ2-7, with D possibly TRBD2 on 5 matching bases. The V gene lost 0 bases and the J gene lost 2 bases, with 14 bases spanning the gap. This CDR3 has 16 amino acids. From germline, CDR1 is LGHNA and CDR2 YNFKEQ. The CDR3 spells CASSQDPSLEAYEQYF. In DNA form, the CDR3 reads TGTGCCAGCAGCCAAGACCCATCACTAGAAGCCTACGAGCAGTACTTC.

V usage is TRBV15 and J usage is TRBJ1-2; D not resolved. Germline loops: CDR1 LNHNV, CDR2 YYDKDF (reference sequence). The V end lost 1 base, the J end lost 8 bases, and 14 bases lay between the germline ends. The CDR3 is made up of 14 amino acids. CDR3: CATSRASPTRGYTF. CDR3 in DNA: TGTGCCACCAGCAGAGCCTCCCCCACCCGCGGCTACACCTTC. Supplemented by reference TRBV15 and TRBJ1-2, the full variable domain reads DAMVIQNPRYQVTQFGKPVTLSCSQTLNHNVMYWYQQKSSQAPKLLFHYYDKDFNNEADTPDNFQSRRPNTSFCFLDIRSPGLGDTAMYLCATSRASPTRGYTFGSGTRLTVV.

This clonotype was seen more than once but under ten times. The chain carries TRBV30 and TRBJ2-2; TRBD2 matches at 11 bases. The germline V gene encodes CDR1 GTSNPN and CDR2 SVGIG (reference sequence). V was pared by 8 bases and J by 1 base, with 3 bases of the junction left unmatched. The CDR3 is made up of 14 amino acids. This chain's CDR3 is CAHLAGGNTGELFF. CDR3 sequence (DNA): TGTGCCCACCTAGCGGGAGGGAACACCGGGGAGCTGTTTTTT.

This clonotype was counted a few times. This chain links TRBV2 with TRBJ1-1, with D possibly being TRBD1 (5 bases). This CDR3 is 15 amino acids long. Germline V gene data show CDR1 as SNHLY and CDR2 as FYNNEI. Trimming removed 7 bases at V and 4 bases at J, with 19 bases between. The CDR3 DNA reads as TGTGCCAGCACCGAAGAGGGAGGGACCGGCACTGAAGCTTTCTTT. Translating it yields CASTEEGGTGTEAFF.

This clonotype was recorded a few times. The CDR3 loop is CASSQGGRGGEKLFF. The CDR3 coding sequence is TGCGCCAGCAGCCAGGGGGGCAGGGGTGGTGAAAAACTGTTTTTT. The chain employs TRBV4-1 and TRBJ1-4, with a possible D match to TRBD1 (6 bases). The CDR3 is 15 amino acids. Germline loops: CDR1 MGHRA, CDR2 YSYEKL. Trimming removed 3 bases from V and 7 bases from J, with 15 bases in between.

In this sample, this clonotype is medium-sized (0.01 to 0.1%). CDR3 coding DNA: TGCAGCGTTGAAAGGGCGGAGAACTATGGCTACACCTTC. Its protein is CSVERAENYGYTF. The chain employs TRBV29-1 and TRBJ1-2; no firm D call. CDR1 and CDR2 (germline): SQVTM, ANQGSEA. The CDR3 loop spans 13 amino acids. Trimming took 2 bases from V and 2 from J, leaving 9 bases between them.

This clonotype was seen ten or more times. V is TRBV5-1 and J is TRBJ2-6, with D possibly TRBD2 on 6 matching bases. The CDR3 contains 17 residues. CDR1 and CDR2 from the germline V gene are SGHRS and YFSETQ. Between the trimmed V and J ends, which lost 0 bases and 2 bases, there was a span of 12 bases. CDR3 nucleotides: TGCGCCAGCAGCTTGGAGCCAGCGGGCGCTGGGGCCAACGTCCTGACTTTC. Protein sequence: CASSLEPAGAGANVLTF. The variable domain in full, with the rest retrieved from reference TRBV5-1 and TRBJ2-6, is KAGVTQTPRYLIKTRGQQVTLSCSPISGHRSVSWYQQTPGQGLQFLFEYFSETQRNKGNFPGRFSGRQFSNSRSEMNVSTLELGDSALYLCASSLEPAGAGANVLTFGAGSRLTVL.

This clonotype was counted ten times or more. The genes are TRBV11-3 and TRBJ2-2; D is undetermined. Germline V gene data show CDR1 as SGHNT and CDR2 as YENEEA. This CDR3 has 12 amino acids. Trimming removed 2 bases at V and 4 bases at J, with 2 bases between. In nucleotides, the CDR3 is TGTGCCAGCAGCTTAACCACCGGGGAGCTGTTTTTT. It yields the protein CASSLTTGELFF.

About this clonotype: A much larger clone differs by one base, so this may be a read error. The V gene is TRBV11-2, the J gene TRBJ2-2; tentative D call: TRBD1 (6 bases). CDR3 length equals 14 residues. Per germline, CDR1 SGHAT and CDR2 FQNNGV. CDR3 in DNA: TGTGCCAGCAGCGGACAGTCGAACACCGGGGAGCCGTTTTTT. Translating gives CASSGQSNTGEPFF.

The table lists this clonotype with a few counts. CDR3 residues: CASSPEGLSGLSRQETQYF. The CDR3 nucleotides read TGTGCCAGCAGCCCAGAAGGTTTAAGCGGTCTAAGCCGCCAAGAGACCCAGTACTTC. J is TRBJ2-5 and V is TRBV9, with D perhaps TRBD2 (5 bases). The CDR3 length is 19 residues. CDR1 is SGDLS and CDR2 is YYNGEE in the germline V gene. V lost 4 bases and J 1 base, leaving 26 bases between the germline ends.

This chain uses TRBV29-1 with TRBJ2-2; TRBD2 matches at 7 bases. The CDR3 totals 15 residues. The germline V gene has CDR1 SQVTM and CDR2 ANQGSEA. Unmatched junction bases numbered 6, after V lost 4 bases and J lost 1 base. The CDR3 here is CSVVGLAENTGELFF. The CDR3 coding sequence is TGCAGCGTTGTGGGGCTAGCGGAGAACACCGGGGAGCTGTTTTTT.

The chain employs TRBV20-1 and TRBJ1-5; D is perhaps TRBD1 (5 bases). CDR1 DFQATT and CDR2 SNEGSKA come from the germline V gene (reference sequence). Trimming left V 5 bases short and J 4 bases short, with 12 bases between. The CDR3 is 13 residues long. The CDR3 loop is CSAGGKGNQPQHF. CDR3 coding DNA: TGCAGTGCTGGTGGAAAGGGGAATCAGCCCCAGCATTTT.

This clonotype has a handful of counts. This chain connects TRBV7-9 to TRBJ2-5; D is perhaps TRBD2 (5 bases). Germline values: CDR1 SEHNR, CDR2 FQNEAQ (reference sequence). This CDR3 is 12 amino acids long. The V end was cut by 2 bases, the J end by 7 bases, with 8 bases between. CDR3 sequence reads: CASSLSGGTQYF. The CDR3 nucleotides are TGTGCCAGCAGCTTAAGTGGAGGGACCCAGTACTTC.

This clonotype was counted a few times. V is TRBV7-9 and J is TRBJ1-1; D perhaps matches TRBD1 (6 bases). Germline CDR1 SEHNR, CDR2 FQNEAQ (reference sequence). This CDR3 has 16 residues. The V end lost 5 bases, the J end lost 0 bases, and 16 bases lay between the germline ends. The CDR3 coding sequence is TGTGCCAGCAGCCTCGGGACAAGGCTTGTGAACACTGAAGCTTTCTTT. Its protein product is CASSLGTRLVNTEAFF.

This clonotype has a count of ten or more. The V and J genes are TRBV3-1 and TRBJ1-5; D unresolved. The CDR3 extends over 9 amino acids. V gave up 8 bases and J gave up 8 bases, with 4 bases separating them. The V gene's germline CDR1 is LGHDT and CDR2 YNNKEL (reference sequence). This CDR3 is CASFKPQHF. The CDR3 DNA reads TGTGCCAGCTTTAAGCCCCAGCATTTT.

The chain carries TRBV3-1 and TRBJ1-3; possible D gene TRBD1, 6 bases. V was trimmed by 3 bases and J by 4 bases, leaving 10 bases between them. There are 14 residues in the CDR3. From germline, CDR1 is LGHDT and CDR2 YNNKEL (reference sequence). CDR3 sequence reads: CASSQSGGGNTIYF. CDR3 DNA: TGTGCCAGCAGCCAGTCCGGGGGCGGAAACACCATATATTTT. The variable domain in full, with the rest retrieved from reference TRBV3-1 and TRBJ1-3, is DTAVSQTPKYLVTQMGNDKSIKCEQNLGHDTMYWYKQDSKKFLKIMFSYNNKELIINETVPNRFSPKSPDKAHLNLHINSLELGDSAVYFCASSQSGGGNTIYFGEGSWLTVV.

J is TRBJ2-1 and V is TRBV5-1; 8 bases are shared with TRBD2. Germline CDR1 is SGHRS and CDR2 is YFSETQ. The CDR3 totals 15 residues. J lost 5 bases, V lost 4 bases, and 8 bases had no gene match. CDR3 in DNA: TGCGCCAGCAGCACCGGGACTAGTGGTGACAATGAGCAGTTCTTC. Protein sequence: CASSTGTSGDNEQFF.

This CDR3 is CASSHRQGEAFF. The CDR3 region has the DNA TGTGCCAGCAGCCATAGACAGGGTGAAGCTTTCTTT. J is TRBJ1-1 and V is TRBV3-1; 7 nucleotides agree with TRBD1. Germline trimming cut 3 bases from V and 7 bases from J; bases unmatched to any gene: 2. This CDR3 is 12 amino acids long. Germline lookup yields CDR1 LGHDT and CDR2 YNNKEL (reference sequence).

The chain has TRBV29-1 and TRBJ2-2; D may be TRBD2 (5 bases). The CDR3 totals 11 residues. V was clipped by 6 bases and J by 3 bases, with 5 bases between them. In germline, CDR1 is SQVTM, CDR2 ANQGSEA. The CDR3 protein is CSVRDTGELFF. CDR3 DNA sequence: TGCAGCGTGAGGGACACCGGGGAGCTGTTTTTT.

The sample holds many counts of this clonotype. The chain recombines TRBV12-3 or TRBV12-4 with TRBJ2-5, with D perhaps TRBD2 (5 bases). The CDR3 is made up of 14 amino acids. V was clipped by 2 bases and J by 2 bases, with 9 bases between them. The CDR3 bases are TGTGCCAGCAGTTTACGGGGAAAGCAAGAGACCCAGTACTTC. This sequence encodes CASSLRGKQETQYF.

A note on this clonotype: The junction departs from germline at one end; a sequencing error may be responsible. The CDR3 reads CASSLAFSYEQYF. The CDR3 nucleotides are TGTGCCAGCAGTCTAGCGTTTTCCTACGAGCAGTACTTC. V usage is TRBV12-3 or TRBV12-4 and J usage is TRBJ2-7; weak D call: TRBD2 (6 bases). This CDR3 has 13 residues.

This clonotype was counted between two and nine times. V gene TRBV29-1 combines with J gene TRBJ2-5; a weak D match, TRBD1 (6 bases). V was shortened by 7 bases and J by 1 base, with 16 bases between the two germline ends. This CDR3 comprises 14 residues. Looked up from germline, CDR1 is SQVTM and CDR2 is ANQGSEA. This CDR3 reads CSARTAHLQETQYF. The CDR3 nucleotides are TGCAGCGCTCGGACAGCTCACCTCCAAGAGACCCAGTACTTC.

This clonotype was seen only a few times. The chain combines TRBV18 with TRBJ1-2; unclear D gene. Looked up from germline, CDR1 is KGHSH and CDR2 is LQKENI. This CDR3 has 15 amino acids. Trimming left V 2 bases short and J 3 bases short, with 13 bases between. The CDR3 sequence: CASSPSVGGDYGYTF. CDR3 in DNA: TGTGCCAGCTCACCATCGGTCGGCGGGGACTATGGCTACACCTTC. Full variable domain (outside the CDR3, taken from reference TRBV18 and TRBJ1-2): NAGVMQNPRHLVRRRGQEARLRCSPMKGHSHVYWYRQLPEEGLKFMVYLQKENIIDESGMPKERFSAEFPKEGPSILRIQQVVRGDSAAYFCASSPSVGGDYGYTFGSGTRLTVV.